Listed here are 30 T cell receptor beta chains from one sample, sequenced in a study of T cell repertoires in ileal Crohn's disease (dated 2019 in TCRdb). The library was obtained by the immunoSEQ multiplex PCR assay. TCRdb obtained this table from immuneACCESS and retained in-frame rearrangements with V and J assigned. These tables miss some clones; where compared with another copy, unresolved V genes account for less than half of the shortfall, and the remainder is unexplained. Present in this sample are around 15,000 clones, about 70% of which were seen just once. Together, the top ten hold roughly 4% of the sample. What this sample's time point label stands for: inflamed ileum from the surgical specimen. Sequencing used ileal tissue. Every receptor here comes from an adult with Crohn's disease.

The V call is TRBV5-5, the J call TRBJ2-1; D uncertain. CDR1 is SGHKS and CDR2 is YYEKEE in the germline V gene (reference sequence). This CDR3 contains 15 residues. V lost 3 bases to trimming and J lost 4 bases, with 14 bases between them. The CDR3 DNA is TGTGCCAGCAGCTCGTGGGCAATACTGTACAATGAGCAGTTCTTC. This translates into CASSSWAILYNEQFF.

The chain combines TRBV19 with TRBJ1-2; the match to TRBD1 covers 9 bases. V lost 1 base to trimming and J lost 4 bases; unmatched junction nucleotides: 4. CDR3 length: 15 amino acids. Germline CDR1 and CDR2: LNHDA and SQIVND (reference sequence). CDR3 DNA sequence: TGTGCCAGTAGTATAGGAGGGACAGGGAGCTATGGCTACACCTTC. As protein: CASSIGGTGSYGYTF.

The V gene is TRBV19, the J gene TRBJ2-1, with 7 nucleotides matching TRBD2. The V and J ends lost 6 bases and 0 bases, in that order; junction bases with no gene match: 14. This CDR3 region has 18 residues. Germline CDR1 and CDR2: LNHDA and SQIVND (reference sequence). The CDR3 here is CASSYEISGPSSYNEQFF. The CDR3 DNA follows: TGTGCCAGTAGCTACGAAATTAGCGGGCCTAGCTCCTACAATGAGCAGTTCTTC. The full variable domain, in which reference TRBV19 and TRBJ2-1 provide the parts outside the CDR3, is DGGITQSPKYLFRKEGQNVTLSCEQNLNHDAMYWYRQDPGQGLRLIYYSQIVNDFQKGDIAEGYSVSREKKESFPLTVTSAQKNPTAFYLCASSYEISGPSSYNEQFFGPGTRLTVL.

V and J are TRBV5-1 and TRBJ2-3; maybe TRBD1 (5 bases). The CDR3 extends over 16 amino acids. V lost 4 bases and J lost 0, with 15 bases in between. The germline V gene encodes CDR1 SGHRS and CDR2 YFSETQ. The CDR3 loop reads CASSPVWGISTDTQYF. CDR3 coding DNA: TGCGCCAGCAGCCCTGTGTGGGGCATTAGCACAGATACGCAGTATTTT.

Here the CDR3 reads CASRTGKTSEAFF. CDR3 sequence (DNA): TGTGCCAGCAGGACAGGGAAAACCTCAGAAGCTTTCTTT. V gene TRBV2 combines with J gene TRBJ1-1; 7 nucleotides agree with TRBD1. The CDR3 consists of 13 residues. V lost 6 bases, J lost 8 bases, and 9 bases stayed unmatched. Germline V CDR1 and CDR2: SNHLY, FYNNEI.

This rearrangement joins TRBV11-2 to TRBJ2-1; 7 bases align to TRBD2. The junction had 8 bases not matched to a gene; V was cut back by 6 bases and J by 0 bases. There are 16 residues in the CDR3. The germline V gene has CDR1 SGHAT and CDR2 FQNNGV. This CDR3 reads CASRGTTPSSYNEQFF. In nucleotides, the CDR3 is TGTGCCAGCAGGGGGACTACCCCTAGCTCCTACAATGAGCAGTTCTTC.

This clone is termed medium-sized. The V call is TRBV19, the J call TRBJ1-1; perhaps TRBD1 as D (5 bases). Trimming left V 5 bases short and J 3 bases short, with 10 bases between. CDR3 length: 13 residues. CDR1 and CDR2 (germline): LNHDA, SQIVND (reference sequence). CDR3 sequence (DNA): TGTGCCAGTAGTTTGGCACAGGACACTGAAGCTTTCTTT. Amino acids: CASSLAQDTEAFF.

CDR3 in amino acids: CASSYSLYEQYF. CDR3 in DNA: TGTGCCAGCAGTTACTCACTCTACGAGCAGTACTTC. The V and J genes are TRBV6-5 and TRBJ2-7, with no clear D. With 0 bases removed from V and 3 bases from J, the gap between germline ends came to 3 bases. The germline gives CDR1 MNHEY, CDR2 SVGAGI. The CDR3 contains 12 residues.

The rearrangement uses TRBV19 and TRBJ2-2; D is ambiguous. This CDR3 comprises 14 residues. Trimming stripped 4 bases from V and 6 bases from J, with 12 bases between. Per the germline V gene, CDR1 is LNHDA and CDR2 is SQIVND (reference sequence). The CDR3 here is CASSTSRLAGELFF. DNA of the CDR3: TGTGCCAGTAGTACTAGTAGGCTCGCCGGGGAGCTGTTTTTT.

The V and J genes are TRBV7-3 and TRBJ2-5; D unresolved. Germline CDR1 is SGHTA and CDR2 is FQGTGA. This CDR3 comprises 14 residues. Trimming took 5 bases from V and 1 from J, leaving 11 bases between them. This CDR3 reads CASSRHNVQETQYF. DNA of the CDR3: TGTGCCAGCAGCCGTCATAACGTCCAAGAGACCCAGTACTTC.

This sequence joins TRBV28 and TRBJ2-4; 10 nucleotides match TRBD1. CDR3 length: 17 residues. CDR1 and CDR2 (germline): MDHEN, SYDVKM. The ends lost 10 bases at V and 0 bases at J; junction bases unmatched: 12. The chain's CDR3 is CATHPGGTGVAKNIQYF. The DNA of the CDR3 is TGTGCCACCCATCCCGGGGGGACAGGGGTAGCCAAAAACATTCAGTACTTC.

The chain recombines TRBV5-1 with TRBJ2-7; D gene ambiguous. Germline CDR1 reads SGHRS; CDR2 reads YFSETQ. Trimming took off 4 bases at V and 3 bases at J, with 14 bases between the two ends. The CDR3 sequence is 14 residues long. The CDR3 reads CASSLSAQIYEQYF. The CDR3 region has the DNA TGCGCCAGCAGCCTAAGCGCACAGATCTACGAGCAGTACTTC.

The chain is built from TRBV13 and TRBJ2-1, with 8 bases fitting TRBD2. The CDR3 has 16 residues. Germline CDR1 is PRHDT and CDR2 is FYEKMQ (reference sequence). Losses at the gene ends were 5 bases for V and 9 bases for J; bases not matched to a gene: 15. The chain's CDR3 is CASSPPGSGIGSEQFF. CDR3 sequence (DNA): TGTGCCAGCAGCCCCCCCGGTAGCGGGATTGGCTCTGAGCAGTTCTTC.

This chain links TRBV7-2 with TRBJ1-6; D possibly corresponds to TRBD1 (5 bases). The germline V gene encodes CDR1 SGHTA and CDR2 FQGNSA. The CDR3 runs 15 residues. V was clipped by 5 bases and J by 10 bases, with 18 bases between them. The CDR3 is CASSPGGGTGSPLHF. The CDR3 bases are TGTGCCAGCAGCCCTGGGGGGGGAACGGGGTCACCCCTCCACTTT.

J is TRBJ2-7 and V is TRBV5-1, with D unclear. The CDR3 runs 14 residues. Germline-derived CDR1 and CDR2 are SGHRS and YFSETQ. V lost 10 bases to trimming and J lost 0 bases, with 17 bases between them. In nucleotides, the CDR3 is TGCGCCTCCACGGAACAAGCAAGCTCCTACGAGCAGTACTTC. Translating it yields CASTEQASSYEQYF.

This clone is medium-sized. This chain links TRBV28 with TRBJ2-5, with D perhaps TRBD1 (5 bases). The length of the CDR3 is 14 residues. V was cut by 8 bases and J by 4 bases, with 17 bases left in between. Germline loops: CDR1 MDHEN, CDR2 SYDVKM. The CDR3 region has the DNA TGTGCCAGCCGCGCCCCGGATCAGGGAGAGACCCAGTACTTC. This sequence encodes CASRAPDQGETQYF.

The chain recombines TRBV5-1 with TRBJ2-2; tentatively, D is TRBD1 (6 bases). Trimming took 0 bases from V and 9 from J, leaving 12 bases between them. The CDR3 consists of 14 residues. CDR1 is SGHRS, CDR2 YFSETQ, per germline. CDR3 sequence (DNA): TGCGCCAGCAGCTTGGATCAGGGGCGCCGGGAGCTGTTTTTT. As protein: CASSLDQGRRELFF.

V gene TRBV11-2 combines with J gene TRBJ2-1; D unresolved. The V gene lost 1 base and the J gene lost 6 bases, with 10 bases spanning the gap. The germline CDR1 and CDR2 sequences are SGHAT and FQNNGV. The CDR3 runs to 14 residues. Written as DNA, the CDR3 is TGTGCCAGCAGCTTAGTCGCTGGAGTCAATGAGCAGTTCTTC. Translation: CASSLVAGVNEQFF.

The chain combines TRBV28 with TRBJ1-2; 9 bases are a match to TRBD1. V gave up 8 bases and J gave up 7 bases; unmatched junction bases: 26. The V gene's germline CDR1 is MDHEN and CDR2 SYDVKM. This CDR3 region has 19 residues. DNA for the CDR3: TGTGCCAGCGACCCCAGAAAAACCGGGACAGGGTACGATCCCGGTGGCTACACCTTC. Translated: CASDPRKTGTGYDPGGYTF.

DNA of the CDR3: TGTGCCAGCAGCCTGATGGGGACTCCAGGGGATACGCAGTATTTT. This encodes CASSLMGTPGDTQYF. This chain joins TRBV6-4 and TRBJ2-3; D may be TRBD2 (6 bases). This CDR3 has 15 residues. In germline, CDR1 is MRHNA, CDR2 SNTAGT. Trimming took 6 bases from V and 6 from J, leaving 19 bases between them.

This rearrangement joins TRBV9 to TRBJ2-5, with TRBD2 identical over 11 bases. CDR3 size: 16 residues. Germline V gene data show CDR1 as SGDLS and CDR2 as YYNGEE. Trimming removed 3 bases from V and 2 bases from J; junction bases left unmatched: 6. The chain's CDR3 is CASSAKGLAVQETQYF. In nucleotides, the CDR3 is TGTGCCAGCAGCGCTAAGGGACTAGCGGTGCAAGAGACCCAGTACTTC.

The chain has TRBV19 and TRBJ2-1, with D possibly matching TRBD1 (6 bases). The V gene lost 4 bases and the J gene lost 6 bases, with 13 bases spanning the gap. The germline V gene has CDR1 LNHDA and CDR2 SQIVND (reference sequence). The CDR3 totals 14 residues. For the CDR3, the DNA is TGTGCCAGTAGTACCCTCACAGGGCCCAATGAGCAGTTCTTC. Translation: CASSTLTGPNEQFF.

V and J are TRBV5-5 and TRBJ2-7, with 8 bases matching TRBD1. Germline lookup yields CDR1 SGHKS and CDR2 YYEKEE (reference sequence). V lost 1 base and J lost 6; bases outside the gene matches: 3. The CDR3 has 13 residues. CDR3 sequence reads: CASSLPGGAEQYF. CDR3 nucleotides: TGTGCCAGCAGCTTGCCAGGGGGCGCCGAGCAGTACTTC.

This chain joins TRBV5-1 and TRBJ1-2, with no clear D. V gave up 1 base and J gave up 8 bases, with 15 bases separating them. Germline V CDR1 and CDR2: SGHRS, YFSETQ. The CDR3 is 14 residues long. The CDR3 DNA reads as TGCGCCAGCAGCTTGAGTTCGGTTTTGAACGGCTACACCTTC. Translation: CASSLSSVLNGYTF.

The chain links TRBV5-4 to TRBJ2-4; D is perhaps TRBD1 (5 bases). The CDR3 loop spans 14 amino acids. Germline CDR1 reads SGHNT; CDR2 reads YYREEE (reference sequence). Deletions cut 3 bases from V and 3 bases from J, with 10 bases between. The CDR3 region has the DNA TGTGCCAGCAGCTATCAGGGAATCAAAAACATTCAGTACTTC. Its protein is CASSYQGIKNIQYF. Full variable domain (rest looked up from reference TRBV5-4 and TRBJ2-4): ETGVTQSPTHLIKTRGQQVTLRCSSQSGHNTVSWYQQALGQGPQFIFQYYREEENGRGNFPPRFSGLQFPNYSSELNVNALELDDSALYLCASSYQGIKNIQYFGAGTRLSVL.

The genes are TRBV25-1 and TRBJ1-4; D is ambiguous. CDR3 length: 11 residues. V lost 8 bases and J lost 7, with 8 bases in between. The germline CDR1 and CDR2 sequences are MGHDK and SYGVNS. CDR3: CASLSGEKLFF. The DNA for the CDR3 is TGTGCCAGCCTCTCAGGTGAAAAACTGTTTTTT.

CDR3 region: CASSLLAGGGEKLFF. The CDR3 nucleotides read TGCGCCAGCAGCCTGCTTGCGGGGGGGGGTGAAAAACTGTTTTTT. The V and J genes are TRBV4-3 and TRBJ1-4; a weak D match, TRBD1 (5 bases). CDR3 length: 15 residues. The V end was cut by 4 bases, the J end by 7 bases, with 16 bases between. Germline CDR1 and CDR2: LGHNA and YSLEER.

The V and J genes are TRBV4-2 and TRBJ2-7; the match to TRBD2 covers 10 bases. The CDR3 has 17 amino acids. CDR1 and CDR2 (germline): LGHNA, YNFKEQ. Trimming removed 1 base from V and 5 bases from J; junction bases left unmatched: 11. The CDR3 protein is CASSQGGASGSIHEQYF. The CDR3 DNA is TGTGCCAGCAGCCAAGGAGGTGCTAGCGGGAGTATCCACGAGCAGTACTTC.

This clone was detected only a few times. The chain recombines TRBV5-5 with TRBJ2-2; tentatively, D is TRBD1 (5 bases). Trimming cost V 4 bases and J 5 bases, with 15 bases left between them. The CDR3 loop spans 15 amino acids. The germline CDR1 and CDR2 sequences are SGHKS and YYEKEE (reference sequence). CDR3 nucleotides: TGTGCCAGCAGCCAGACACGTCAGGGAACCGGGGAGCTGTTTTTT. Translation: CASSQTRQGTGELFF.

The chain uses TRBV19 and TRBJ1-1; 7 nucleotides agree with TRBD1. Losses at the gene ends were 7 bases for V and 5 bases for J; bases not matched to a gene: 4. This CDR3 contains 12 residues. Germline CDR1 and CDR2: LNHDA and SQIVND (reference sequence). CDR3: CASTPTGTEAFF. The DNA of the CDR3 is TGTGCCAGTACCCCGACAGGGACTGAAGCTTTCTTT.